This T cell receptor (beta chain) was captured in a study of T cell responses to AZD1222 COVID-19 vaccine. The repertoire was sequenced with immunoSEQ multiplex PCR; TCRdb's copy has only in-frame clones and lacks some. The sample has tens of thousands of clones; about four fifths are singletons. Note on this clone: As yet, its antigen is unknown.

Study-level points and caveats: Researchers took repertoire samples only after the peak T cell response had come. Clonal diversity was possibly underestimated; the donors were predominantly white British and more often female.

Per germline, CDR1 LGHDT and CDR2 YNNKEL (reference sequence). The CDR3 consists of 13 residues. The ends were cut back, 0 bases at V and 14 bases at J, with 14 bases in the middle. The rearrangement uses TRBV3-1 (or the pseudogene TRBV3-2) and TRBJ2-1; D is unclear. The clonotype comes from an adult who received the AZD1222 COVID-19 vaccine. This sample comprised peripheral blood, obtained 28 days after the second AZD1222 dose. The CDR3 DNA reads TGTGCCAGCAGCCAAGACTTGCTAGGTCTCGAGTTCTTC. This encodes CASSQDLLGLEFF.